This T cell receptor beta chain is from a study of human T cells and chemical hapten exposure. At the level of the study: Per-sample TCR yield variability stemmed mainly from small pooled library volume differences.

Single cDNA molecules in the library carried unique molecular identifiers attached during preparation. TCRdb used MiXCR to reprocess the 5' RACE reads, holding one entry per CDR3 protein. This table has 81,000 or so distinct CDR3 sequences, more than 7.5% appearing once. CDR1 is SGHTA, CDR2 FQGNSA, per germline. V lost 1 base and J lost 2; bases outside the gene matches: 5. This CDR3 comprises 17 residues. It was unfractionated whole blood from which total RNA was extracted. This clonotype has at least ten counts. The receptor was isolated from a male donor in good health. The gene calls are TRBV7-2 and TRBJ2-4, with 10 bases matching TRBD1. The CDR3 nucleotides read TGTGCCAGCAGCTTAGTCGGACAGGGGGACACCAAAAACATTCAGTACTTC. Its translation: CASSLVGQGDTKNIQYF.